What follows are 11 T cell receptor beta chains derived from one specimen sequenced in a study of blood T cell repertoires in COVID-19. The data were produced by immunoSEQ multiplex PCR, yet TCRdb's version contains in-frame clones alone and is incomplete. The table records over 150,000 clones, about nine tenths of them present only once. Sequenced: peripheral blood. Every receptor here comes from a man younger than 30 with acute or convalescent COVID-19.

The chain carries TRBV5-1 and TRBJ1-1; 11 bases line up with TRBD1. V was clipped by 4 bases and J by 3 bases; unmatched bases: 11. Germline V lookup: CDR1 SGHRS, CDR2 YFSETQ. This CDR3 is built from 17 residues. The DNA for the CDR3 is TGCGCCAGCAGCCCCCGGACAGGGGGCGTTTTCGACACTGAAGCTTTCTTT. Residues: CASSPRTGGVFDTEAFF.

The V and J genes are TRBV7-2 and TRBJ2-7, with 8 bases identical to TRBD1. V dropped 5 bases and J dropped 4; count of bases not matched to a gene: 19. Germline lookup yields CDR1 SGHTA and CDR2 FQGNSA. This CDR3 is 18 amino acids long. CDR3 region: CASSNKGRGQGARYEQYF. The CDR3 DNA reads as TGTGCCAGCAGCAATAAGGGTAGGGGGCAGGGGGCGCGATACGAGCAGTACTTC.

This chain connects TRBV24-1 to TRBJ1-1; 9 nucleotides agree with TRBD1. Losses at the gene ends were 4 bases for V and 4 bases for J; bases not matched to a gene: 3. This CDR3 contains 14 residues. The V gene's germline CDR1 is KGHDR and CDR2 SFDVKD. The CDR3, as DNA: TGTGCCACCAGTGAAACAGGGGGCAGCACTGAAGCTTTCTTT. Protein product: CATSETGGSTEAFF.

This sequence joins TRBV5-5 and TRBJ2-1; possible D gene TRBD1, 6 bases. V was shortened by 7 bases and J by 4 bases, with 15 bases between the two germline ends. The CDR3 contains 14 residues. The germline gives CDR1 SGHKS, CDR2 YYEKEE (reference sequence). CDR3 sequence reads: CASSPRQVYNEQFF. In DNA, the CDR3 is TGTGCCAGCTCCCCCCGACAGGTTTACAATGAGCAGTTCTTC.

The genes are TRBV5-1 and TRBJ1-5, with TRBD1 matching over 8 bases. The V gene end was trimmed by 2 bases and the J gene end by 5 bases; junction bases not matched to a gene: 6. CDR1 SGHRS and CDR2 YFSETQ come from the germline V gene. The length of the CDR3 is 15 residues. In DNA, the CDR3 is TGCGCCAGCAGCTTACTTCCAGGGGGCGATCAGCCCCAGCATTTT. Residues: CASSLLPGGDQPQHF. The complete variable domain, with remaining parts taken from reference TRBV5-1 and TRBJ1-5, reads KAGVTQTPRYLIKTRGQQVTLSCSPISGHRSVSWYQQTPGQGLQFLFEYFSETQRNKGNFPGRFSGRQFSNSRSEMNVSTLELGDSALYLCASSLLPGGDQPQHFGDGTRLSIL.

The chain has TRBV9 and TRBJ2-1, with TRBD2 matching 9 bases. Germline V gene sequence: CDR1 SGDLS, CDR2 YYNGEE. V shed 0 bases, J shed 2 bases, and the junction held 3 bases outside the gene matches. This CDR3 has 16 amino acids. This chain's CDR3 is CASSVDSGGPYNEQFF. CDR3 sequence (DNA): TGTGCCAGCAGCGTAGACAGCGGGGGGCCCTACAATGAGCAGTTCTTC.

The chain employs TRBV27 and TRBJ2-5, with D uncertain. V lost 3 bases, J lost 4 bases, and 9 bases lay in between. The CDR3 consists of 13 residues. Germline V gives CDR1 MNHEY, CDR2 SMNVEV (reference sequence). The chain's CDR3 is CASSFSRIETQYF. As DNA, the CDR3 is TGTGCCAGCAGTTTTTCGCGGATAGAGACCCAGTACTTC.

The chain employs TRBV5-4 and TRBJ2-7; possible D gene TRBD1, 6 bases. Germline V gene sequence: CDR1 SGHNT, CDR2 YYREEE (reference sequence). CDR3 length equals 15 residues. The germline V and J ends were trimmed by 3 bases and 1 base, with 14 bases remaining between them. The CDR3: CASSSTGSGSYEQYF. CDR3 bases: TGTGCCAGCAGCTCCACAGGGTCGGGGTCCTACGAGCAGTACTTC.

The rearrangement uses TRBV3-1 (or the pseudogene TRBV3-2) and TRBJ2-7, with D possibly matching TRBD2 (6 bases). Germline V gene data show CDR1 as LGHDT and CDR2 as YNNKEL (reference sequence). Trimming cost V 1 base and J 9 bases, with 16 bases left between them. CDR3 size: 14 residues. Here the CDR3 DNA reads TGTGCCAGCAGCCAAGGTTTCGAGGGGAGGAGGCAGTACTTC. This sequence encodes CASSQGFEGRRQYF.

The chain carries TRBV18 and TRBJ2-7, with 9 bases identical to TRBD2. J gave up 4 bases and V 3 bases, and 7 bases lay outside the gene matches. The CDR3 extends over 15 amino acids. Germline CDR1 KGHSH, CDR2 LQKENI. The CDR3 sequence: CASSPIAGAEYEQYF. In nucleotides, the CDR3 is TGTGCCAGCTCACCCATAGCGGGAGCGGAATACGAGCAGTACTTC.

The count of this clone is one. The V and J genes are TRBV6-6 and TRBJ2-3, with D possibly matching TRBD2 (6 bases). Germline CDR1 reads MNHNY; CDR2 reads SVGAGI (reference sequence). V was shortened by 2 bases and J by 2 bases, with 8 bases between the two germline ends. The CDR3 consists of 14 residues. CDR3 protein: CASSYRTITDTQYF. The CDR3, as DNA: TGTGCCAGCAGTTACAGGACTATCACAGATACGCAGTATTTT.